This T cell receptor beta chain was sequenced for a study of T cell responses to AZD1222 COVID-19 vaccine. Study findings and constraints: Among vaccine-associated CD4 TCRs, coverage spanned spike, with dominance at 160-218 and 743-854. Baseline antibody screening turned up just six or seven seropositive AZD1222 recipients. Repertoires were obtained solely post-peak T cell response.

Turning to this clone: Its target is not known.

Germline V gene sequence: CDR1 SGHAT, CDR2 FQNNGV. The germline V and J ends were trimmed by 4 bases and 8 bases, with 6 bases remaining between them. The CDR3 sequence is 11 residues long. Produced via immunoSEQ multiplex PCR; TCRdb's table is partial and in-frame only. In the table there are under 300,000 clones, roughly 93% of which are singletons. Sequencing used peripheral blood, obtained on day 0 of AZD1222 vaccination. The genes are TRBV11-2 and TRBJ2-1, with D possibly being TRBD2 (5 bases). This receptor was identified in an adult in good health. CDR3 sequence (DNA): TGTGCCAGCAGCTACGGGGATGAGCAGTTCTTC. Its translation: CASSYGDEQFF.